The 16 T cell receptor beta chains below come from one sample, sequenced in a study of Graves' ophthalmopathy and Graves' hyperthyroidism. Scientists amplified the TCR beta CDR3 regions from RNA transcripts. First-round RT-PCR with HTBI primers preceded a second-round multiplex PCR. In TCRdb, the multiplex PCR reads were re-called with MiXCR into one record per CDR3 protein. Of around 1.1 million distinct CDR3 sequences in the sample, approximately 35% were seen once. Material: peripheral blood or thyroid tissue (not recorded which). The receptor set was obtained from an adult man with Graves' hyperthyroidism.

V gene TRBV4-1 combines with J gene TRBJ1-3; D gene ambiguous. Per the germline V gene, CDR1 is MGHRA and CDR2 is YSYEKL. The V end lost 0 bases, the J end lost 3 bases, and 6 bases lay between the germline ends. The CDR3 extends over 14 amino acids. The CDR3 is CASSQDGFGNTIYF. Here the CDR3 DNA reads TGCGCCAGCAGCCAAGATGGGTTTGGAAACACCATATATTTT.

This clonotype was counted once. The V and J genes are TRBV6-5 and TRBJ1-1; no clear D gene. Germline CDR1 MNHEY, CDR2 SVGAGI. V shed 2 bases and J shed 5 bases, with 9 bases lying between them. The CDR3 contains 13 residues. In DNA, the CDR3 is TGTGCCAGCAGTTACCACTCTCGAACTGAAGCTTTCTTT. Protein: CASSYHSRTEAFF.

This clonotype was seen many times. The chain couples TRBV9 to TRBJ1-1; D not certain. This CDR3 is built from 12 residues. The ends were cut back, 0 bases at V and 6 bases at J, with 6 bases in the middle. Germline CDR1 and CDR2: SGDLS and YYNGEE. The CDR3 region is CASSVGGAEAFF. The CDR3 DNA reads as TGTGCCAGCAGCGTAGGCGGCGCTGAAGCTTTCTTT.

This clonotype was detected a few times. The chain combines TRBV6-1 with TRBJ1-4; D is unclear. There are 15 residues in the CDR3. V lost 4 bases and J 8 bases, leaving 17 bases between the germline ends. Germline V gives CDR1 MNHNS, CDR2 SASEGT. CDR3 nucleotides: TGTGCCAGCAGTGTCTCACGGACTTCTGGCGAAAAACTGTTTTTT. It yields the protein CASSVSRTSGEKLFF.

The chain is built from TRBV7-7 and TRBJ2-5; TRBD2 aligns across 7 bases. Germline lookup yields CDR1 SSHAT and CDR2 FNYEAQ (reference sequence). The CDR3 contains 16 residues. After removal of 5 bases from V and 9 bases from J, the junction contained 18 bases not matched to a gene. CDR3: CASSQGPGTIQGAQYF. The DNA of the CDR3 is TGTGCCAGCAGCCAGGGCCCTGGGACTATCCAAGGGGCCCAGTACTTC.

The genes are TRBV20-1 and TRBJ2-5; no firm D call. CDR3 length equals 12 residues. V shed 3 bases and J shed 5 bases, with 10 bases lying between them. Germline CDR1 reads DFQATT; CDR2 reads SNEGSKA (reference sequence). This chain's CDR3 is CSASPYWETQYF. The CDR3 region has the DNA TGCAGTGCTAGCCCCTATTGGGAGACCCAGTACTTC.

Of note for this clonotype: The junction and the germline gene differ at one end; a read error may be behind it. The chain has TRBV7-8 and TRBJ2-5, with 8 bases that match TRBD2. Germline CDR1 SGHVS, CDR2 FQNEAQ. This CDR3 contains 13 residues. The DNA of the CDR3 is TGTACCAGCAGCGGGGGCAACCAAGAGACCCAGTACTTC. This translates into CTSSGGNQETQYF.

This chain uses TRBV6-1 with TRBJ1-5; 7 bases fit TRBD1. V was pared by 1 base and J by 5 bases, with 5 bases of the junction left unmatched. The V gene's germline CDR1 is MNHNS and CDR2 SASEGT. The CDR3 sequence is 15 residues long. The CDR3 coding sequence is TGTGCCAGCAGTGAAGGCAGGGGGGGAGATCAGCCCCAGCATTTT. Translating it yields CASSEGRGGDQPQHF.

At least ten counts were recorded for this clonotype. V and J are TRBV29-1 and TRBJ1-2, with 7 bases matching TRBD1. The germline V gene has CDR1 SQVTM and CDR2 ANQGSEA. The V gene end was trimmed by 4 bases and the J gene end by 4 bases; junction bases not matched to a gene: 9. This CDR3 spans 14 amino acids. This chain's CDR3 is CSVVGTEKGYGYTF. The CDR3 DNA sequence: TGCAGCGTTGTAGGGACAGAGAAAGGCTATGGCTACACCTTC.

This clonotype was seen more than once but under ten times. The chain recombines TRBV5-1 with TRBJ1-2, with D perhaps TRBD1 (6 bases). With 3 bases removed from V and 6 bases from J, the gap between germline ends came to 9 bases. The CDR3 totals 12 residues. From germline, CDR1 is SGHRS and CDR2 YFSETQ. The CDR3 nucleotides read TGCGCCAGCAGCTCAAGACAGGATGGCTACACCTTC. It codes for CASSSRQDGYTF.

The V gene is TRBV7-3, the J gene TRBJ1-3; no firm D call. Trimming took 5 bases from V and 7 from J, leaving 12 bases between them. The CDR3 is 13 amino acids. From germline, CDR1 is SGHTA and CDR2 FQGTGA. The CDR3 DNA reads TGTGCCAGCAGCCACGGGGTGCGGAACACCATATATTTT. Protein product: CASSHGVRNTIYF.

This rearrangement joins TRBV10-2 to TRBJ1-1; no clear D. Trimming left V 11 bases short and J 3 bases short, with 19 bases between. This CDR3 spans 14 amino acids. CDR1 and CDR2 (germline): WSHSY, SAAADI. CDR3 region: CAGLQSARDTEAFF. DNA for the CDR3: TGCGCCGGTTTGCAGTCCGCCCGCGACACTGAAGCTTTCTTT.

The genes are TRBV2 and TRBJ1-6, with D possibly TRBD1 on 6 matching bases. The CDR3 loop spans 15 amino acids. V was pared by 6 bases and J by 7 bases, with 16 bases between. Germline V lookup: CDR1 SNHLY, CDR2 FYNNEI. In DNA, the CDR3 is TGTGCCAGCAGAGGGGGAAGTTTGTGGAATTCACCCCTCCACTTT. Translated: CASRGGSLWNSPLHF.

This clonotype was seen many times. The CDR3 reads CAISGDSGNQPQHF. Written as DNA, the CDR3 is TGTGCCATCAGTGGGGACAGCGGGAATCAGCCCCAGCATTTT. This chain uses TRBV10-3 with TRBJ1-5; TRBD1 agrees at 7 bases. The CDR3 spans 14 residues. Trimming at V came to 4 bases and at J to 4 bases, leaving 4 bases not matched to a gene. Germline V gives CDR1 ENHRY, CDR2 SYGVKD.

In its sample, this clonotype was seen many times. This sequence joins TRBV7-9 and TRBJ1-1; tentatively, D is TRBD1 (5 bases). V lost 1 base and J lost 0, with 15 bases in between. The CDR3 covers 17 residues. CDR1 and CDR2 from the germline V gene are SEHNR and FQNEAQ (reference sequence). The CDR3 region is CASSLGDWDLMNTEAFF. In DNA form, the CDR3 reads TGTGCCAGCAGCTTAGGGGACTGGGACCTCATGAACACTGAAGCTTTCTTT.

This sequence joins TRBV11-2 and TRBJ2-2; D gene ambiguous. Trimming pared 5 bases from V and 2 bases from J, leaving 15 bases between. The CDR3 runs 16 residues. Germline V gene lookup returns CDR1 SGHAT and CDR2 FQNNGV. The CDR3 DNA reads as TGTGCCAGCAGCCCAGTCCGACCCGGTAACACCGGGGAGCTGTTTTTT. Translated, it gives CASSPVRPGNTGELFF. Variable domain in full (rest from reference TRBV11-2 and TRBJ2-2): EAGVAQSPRYKIIEKRQSVAFWCNPISGHATLYWYQQILGQGPKLLIQFQNNGVVDDSQLPKDRFSAERLKGVDSTLKIQPAKLEDSAVYLCASSPVRPGNTGELFFGEGSRLTVL.